The 27 T cell receptor beta chains below come from one sample, sequenced in a study of T cells in Graves' hyperthyroidism and ophthalmopathy (dated by TCRdb to the late 2010s). Receptor amplification or capture employed multiplex PCR. Sequencing was performed on an Illumina HiSeq 2000. Amplification of TCR beta CDR3 regions was carried out from RNA transcripts. The first round of RT-PCR for the TCR CDR3 was performed with the HTBI primer set and the Qiagen OneStep RT-PCR kit. TCRdb redid the processing of the public reads, applying fastp at Q25 and MiXCR, and retained in-frame beta chains. Identical CDR3 protein sequences are pooled into one entry, listed with their most common genes and DNA. Counted in this sample were 200,000 to 250,000 distinct CDR3 sequences; about 17% of them appeared once. Around 28% of the sample is held by the ten biggest clonotypes. What was sequenced was blood. The receptors were gathered from a young woman with Graves' ophthalmopathy.

The V call is TRBV20-1, the J call TRBJ2-5; 9 bases match TRBD2. From germline, CDR1 is DFQATT and CDR2 SNEGSKA (reference sequence). V was clipped by 3 bases and J by 5 bases; unmatched bases: 7. The CDR3 length is 14 residues. The CDR3 DNA reads TGCAGTGCTAGGGGCGGGGGGGCCGGGGAGACCCAGTACTTC. This encodes CSARGGGAGETQYF.

This clonotype appeared many times. The V and J genes are TRBV4-1 and TRBJ1-1; 7 bases are shared with TRBD1. The germline CDR1 and CDR2 sequences are MGHRA and YSYEKL. J gave up 3 bases and V 3 bases, and 4 bases lay outside the gene matches. The CDR3 contains 14 residues. CDR3 DNA: TGCGCCAGCAGCCAGCCGGGACAGCACACTGAAGCTTTCTTT. Its protein product is CASSQPGQHTEAFF.

The sample holds many counts of this clonotype. The rearrangement uses TRBV5-1 and TRBJ1-5; D is possibly TRBD1 (5 bases). The CDR3 contains 14 residues. CDR1 SGHRS and CDR2 YFSETQ come from the germline V gene. V was cut by 0 bases and J by 6 bases, with 10 bases left in between. The CDR3 here is CASSLARVGQPQHF. The CDR3, as DNA: TGCGCCAGCAGCTTGGCCAGGGTTGGTCAGCCCCAGCATTTT.

This clonotype was picked up many times. The CDR3 DNA reads as TGTGCCACCAGGCCGGACAGGGAGAACACCGGGGAGCTGTTTTTT. It encodes CATRPDRENTGELFF. This chain uses TRBV15 with TRBJ2-2; TRBD1 aligns across 8 bases. Germline lookup yields CDR1 LNHNV and CDR2 YYDKDF (reference sequence). The CDR3 is made up of 15 amino acids. J gave up 1 base and V 6 bases, and 4 bases lay outside the gene matches.

This clonotype was seen ten or more times. The genes are TRBV28 and TRBJ1-1; the D gene is possibly TRBD1 (5 bases). CDR3 length: 14 amino acids. V was trimmed by 2 bases and J by 1 base, leaving 8 bases between them. Per the germline V gene, CDR1 is MDHEN and CDR2 is SYDVKM. The CDR3 loop is CASSLPGRNTEAFF. DNA for the CDR3: TGTGCCAGCAGTTTACCGGGACGGAACACTGAAGCTTTCTTT.

V and J are TRBV28 and TRBJ1-5; TRBD1 matches at 9 bases. V lost 6 bases to trimming and J lost 7 bases; unmatched junction nucleotides: 10. CDR3 length equals 15 residues. Germline V gene lookup returns CDR1 MDHEN and CDR2 SYDVKM. For the CDR3, the DNA is TGTGCCAGCAGCCCTACAACAGGGGGCGACCAGCCCCAGCATTTT. It codes for CASSPTTGGDQPQHF.

This chain connects TRBV3-1 to TRBJ2-1; maybe TRBD2 (6 bases). V was pared by 1 base and J by 2 bases, with 6 bases between. The CDR3 totals 14 residues. CDR1 and CDR2 (germline): LGHDT, YNNKEL (reference sequence). The CDR3 bases are TGTGCCAGCAGCCAAGCGGGAGCCTACAATGAGCAGTTCTTC. Its protein product is CASSQAGAYNEQFF.

This clonotype was observed at least ten times. The chain links TRBV5-5 to TRBJ2-7; 11 bases match TRBD2. The CDR3 covers 16 residues. The V gene's germline CDR1 is SGHKS and CDR2 YYEKEE (reference sequence). The V and J ends lost 7 bases and 7 bases, in that order; junction bases with no gene match: 16. This CDR3 reads CASRDFFPGLAVEQYF. In DNA, the CDR3 is TGTGCCAGCCGCGACTTCTTCCCGGGACTAGCGGTTGAGCAGTACTTC.

This clonotype has a count of ten or more. The V gene is TRBV20-1, the J gene TRBJ2-1, with 13 positions matching TRBD2. Per germline, CDR1 DFQATT and CDR2 SNEGSKA (reference sequence). The length of the CDR3 is 16 residues. Unmatched junction bases numbered 7, after V lost 5 bases and J lost 3 bases. CDR3 DNA sequence: TGCAGTGCTGGAGGACTAGCGGGAGTTTACTACAATGAGCAGTTCTTC. Amino acids: CSAGGLAGVYYNEQFF.

This clonotype was seen ten or more times. This sequence joins TRBV20-1 and TRBJ2-1, with D possibly being TRBD2 (5 bases). The CDR3 is 17 residues long. V was pared by 0 bases and J by 4 bases, with 19 bases between. Germline V gives CDR1 DFQATT, CDR2 SNEGSKA (reference sequence). CDR3 region: CSARDLAGRAYYNEQFF. As DNA, the CDR3 is TGCAGTGCTAGAGATCTGGCGGGCCGAGCTTATTACAATGAGCAGTTCTTC.

This clonotype was counted many times. The chain employs TRBV2 and TRBJ2-7; D may match TRBD1 or TRBD2 (6 bases each). CDR1 is SNHLY and CDR2 is FYNNEI in the germline V gene. CDR3 length: 14 residues. Trimming pared 1 base from V and 0 bases from J, leaving 7 bases between. The CDR3 DNA reads as TGTGCCAGCAGTGAAGGGGGGGCCTCCTACGAGCAGTACTTC. Translated: CASSEGGASYEQYF.

This clonotype was counted ten times or more. The rearrangement uses TRBV3-1 and TRBJ2-3; TRBD2 aligns across 7 bases. The CDR3 is made up of 16 amino acids. CDR1 and CDR2 from the germline V gene are LGHDT and YNNKEL (reference sequence). The ends lost 4 bases at V and 2 bases at J; junction bases unmatched: 9. DNA of the CDR3: TGTGCCAGCAGCCCCGTTGGGGGGGGACTCACAGATACGCAGTATTTT. Its protein product is CASSPVGGGLTDTQYF.

This clonotype came up many times. As DNA, the CDR3 is TGTGCCAGCAGTTTTATCCAGAGGAGCAATCAGCCCCAGCATTTT. It is translated as CASSFIQRSNQPQHF. The genes are TRBV28 and TRBJ1-5, with unresolved D. The ends were cut back, 3 bases at V and 1 base at J, with 10 bases in the middle. CDR1 and CDR2 (germline): MDHEN, SYDVKM. This CDR3 is built from 15 residues.

This clonotype was seen ten or more times. This chain links TRBV12-3 or TRBV12-4 with TRBJ2-7; maybe TRBD1 (6 bases). Trimming left V 6 bases short and J 6 bases short, with 15 bases between. This CDR3 comprises 13 residues. The CDR3 loop reads CASRGAGMGEQYF. Here the CDR3 DNA reads TGTGCCAGCAGGGGGGCAGGGATGGGCGAGCAGTACTTC.

This clonotype occurred many times. The rearrangement joins TRBV6-1 to TRBJ1-1; D gene unclear. From germline, CDR1 is MNHNS and CDR2 SASEGT. CDR3 size: 15 residues. V lost 2 bases to trimming and J lost 2 bases, with 12 bases between them. Written as DNA, the CDR3 is TGTGCCAGCAGTGAACCCCCAACCGGCAACACTGAAGCTTTCTTT. This codes for CASSEPPTGNTEAFF.

This clonotype was detected ten times or more. The genes are TRBV11-2 and TRBJ2-1; maybe TRBD1 (6 bases). The CDR3 sequence is 14 residues long. The germline V and J ends were trimmed by 7 bases and 5 bases, with 15 bases remaining between them. CDR1 is SGHAT and CDR2 is FQNNGV in the germline V gene. The CDR3 spells CASTPTGFDNEQFF. CDR3 nucleotides: TGTGCCAGCACCCCGACAGGTTTTGACAATGAGCAGTTCTTC.

This clonotype was detected ten times or more. The V gene is TRBV5-1, the J gene TRBJ2-1, with 8 bases fitting TRBD2. CDR1 is SGHRS, CDR2 YFSETQ, per germline. Trimming cost V 4 bases and J 4 bases; bases outside gene matches: 7. The CDR3 has 15 amino acids. CDR3 amino acids: CASSQGLVRYNEQFF. The CDR3, as DNA: TGCGCCAGCAGCCAGGGACTAGTTCGGTACAATGAGCAGTTCTTC.

The table lists this clonotype with many counts. The chain combines TRBV19 with TRBJ1-1; a weak D match, TRBD1 (5 bases). The V gene lost 5 bases and the J gene lost 3 bases, with 22 bases spanning the gap. Germline lookup yields CDR1 LNHDA and CDR2 SQIVND (reference sequence). There are 17 residues in the CDR3. For the CDR3, the DNA is TGTGCCAGTAGTCAAGGGGCAACAGTTGGGGCGTACACTGAAGCTTTCTTT. This translates into CASSQGATVGAYTEAFF.

This clonotype was observed many times. The rearrangement joins TRBV20-1 to TRBJ1-1; 7 bases are shared with TRBD1. The V gene end was trimmed by 6 bases and the J gene end by 4 bases; junction bases not matched to a gene: 8. The CDR3 is 13 amino acids. Germline V lookup: CDR1 DFQATT, CDR2 SNEGSKA (reference sequence). The CDR3 DNA reads as TGCAGTGCCGTCAGGGGGACGGTCACTGAAGCTTTCTTT. Translated: CSAVRGTVTEAFF.

This clonotype was seen repeatedly, ten times or more. The chain uses TRBV6-2 or TRBV6-3 and TRBJ2-1, with D perhaps matching TRBD2 (5 bases). CDR3 length: 16 amino acids. Per the germline V gene, CDR1 is MNHEY and CDR2 is SVGEGT. V lost 6 bases, J lost 4 bases, and 19 bases lay in between. The CDR3 region is CASSSNLLTTYNEQFF. The CDR3 bases are TGTGCCAGCAGCTCTAACCTCCTGACTACGTACAATGAGCAGTTCTTC.

The count of this clonotype is one. DNA for the CDR3: TGTGCCAGCAGTCACTATGCTAGCGATACAGATACGCAGTATTTT. This codes for CASSHYASDTDTQYF. This chain links TRBV6-2 or TRBV6-3 with TRBJ2-3, with D possibly TRBD2 on 6 matching bases. Germline lookup yields CDR1 MNHEY and CDR2 SVGEGT. Trimming cost V 5 bases and J 3 bases, with 15 bases left between them. The CDR3 has 15 amino acids.

At least ten counts were recorded for this clonotype. The chain carries TRBV7-6 and TRBJ1-4; D might be TRBD1 (6 bases). In germline, CDR1 is SGHVS, CDR2 FNYEAQ. The CDR3 contains 16 residues. V gave up 5 bases and J gave up 4 bases, with 17 bases separating them. CDR3 amino acids: CASSPTEQGFNEKLFF. CDR3 coding DNA: TGTGCCAGCAGCCCGACCGAACAGGGCTTTAATGAAAAACTGTTTTTT.

This clonotype was picked up many times. The J gene is TRBJ1-1, the V gene TRBV14, with D possibly TRBD1 on 6 matching bases. This CDR3 contains 14 residues. The V gene's germline CDR1 is SGHDN and CDR2 FVKESK. Trimming left V 1 base short and J 8 bases short, with 14 bases between. Written as DNA, the CDR3 is TGTGCCAGCAGCCAAGGTCTTTCGGGGGCGGAAGCTTTCTTT. Translated: CASSQGLSGAEAFF.

Many counts were recorded for this clonotype. The J gene is TRBJ2-3, the V gene TRBV4-2, with 10 bases identical to TRBD2. The CDR3 has 16 residues. Losses at the gene ends were 4 bases for V and 0 bases for J; bases not matched to a gene: 4. Germline-derived CDR1 and CDR2 are LGHNA and YNFKEQ. The CDR3 here is CASSPTTSGSTDTQYF. CDR3 nucleotides: TGTGCCAGCAGCCCTACGACTAGCGGGAGCACAGATACGCAGTATTTT.

This clonotype was seen ten or more times. The V and J genes are TRBV27 and TRBJ2-7, with 9 nucleotides matching TRBD1. This CDR3 has 16 amino acids. The V gene's germline CDR1 is MNHEY and CDR2 SMNVEV (reference sequence). V lost 4 bases, J lost 1 base, and 8 bases stayed unmatched. The CDR3 DNA is TGTGCCAGCAGTTCCATTCGACAGGGGGGGTCCTACGAGCAGTACTTC. Translation gives CASSSIRQGGSYEQYF.

This clonotype has a count of ten or more. This chain joins TRBV7-9 and TRBJ1-6; 7 positions match TRBD1. Per germline, CDR1 SEHNR and CDR2 FQNEAQ (reference sequence). The J segment lost 6 bases and the V segment lost 4 bases, leaving 12 bases of the junction unmatched. The CDR3 is 17 amino acids. The DNA for the CDR3 is TGTGCCAGCAGCTCCTCCTTTTTGACAGGGCCTAATTCACCCCTCCACTTT. Translated: CASSSSFLTGPNSPLHF.

This chain joins TRBV19 and TRBJ2-3, with 7 bases fitting TRBD2. Germline V lookup: CDR1 LNHDA, CDR2 SQIVND (reference sequence). The CDR3 runs 15 residues. The V and J ends lost 4 bases and 3 bases, in that order; junction bases with no gene match: 7. CDR3 sequence reads: CASSTPSGLTDTQYF. Here the CDR3 DNA reads TGTGCCAGTAGTACTCCATCGGGACTAACAGATACGCAGTATTTT.